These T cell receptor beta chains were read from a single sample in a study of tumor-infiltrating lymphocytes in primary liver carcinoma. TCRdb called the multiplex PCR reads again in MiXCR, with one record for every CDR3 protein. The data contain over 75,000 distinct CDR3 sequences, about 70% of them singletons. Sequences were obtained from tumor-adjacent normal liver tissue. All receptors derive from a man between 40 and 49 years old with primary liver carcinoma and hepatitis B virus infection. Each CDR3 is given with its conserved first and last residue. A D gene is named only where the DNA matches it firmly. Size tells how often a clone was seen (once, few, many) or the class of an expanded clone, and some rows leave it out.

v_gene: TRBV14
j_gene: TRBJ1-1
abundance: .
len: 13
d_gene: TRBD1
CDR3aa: CASSQTGITEAFF
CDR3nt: TGTGCCAGCAGTCAGACAGGGATCACTGAAGCTTTCTTT

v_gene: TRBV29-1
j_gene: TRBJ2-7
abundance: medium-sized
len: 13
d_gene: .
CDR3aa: CSVEGSLANEQYF
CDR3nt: TGCAGCGTTGAGGGGTCGTTAGCAAACGAGCAGTACTTC

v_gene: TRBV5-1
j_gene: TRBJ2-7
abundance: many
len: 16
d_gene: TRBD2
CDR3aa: CASSLEAGGSSYEQYF
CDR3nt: TGCGCCAGCAGCTTGGAAGCCGGGGGGAGCTCCTACGAGCAGTACTTC

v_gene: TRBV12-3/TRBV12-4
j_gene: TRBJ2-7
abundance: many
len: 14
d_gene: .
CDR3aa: CASSLDPSSYEQYF
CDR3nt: TGTGCCAGCAGTTTAGACCCTAGCTCCTACGAGCAGTACTTC

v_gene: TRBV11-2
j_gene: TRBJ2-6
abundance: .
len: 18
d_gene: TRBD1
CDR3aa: CASSLRQGGPSRANVLTF
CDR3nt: TGTGCCAGCAGTTTAAGACAGGGGGGCCCCTCTCGGGCCAACGTCCTGACTTTC

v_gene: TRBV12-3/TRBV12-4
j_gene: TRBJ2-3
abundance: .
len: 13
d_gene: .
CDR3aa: CANTLFSADTQYF
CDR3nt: TGTGCCAACACTTTATTCTCAGCAGATACGCAATATTTT

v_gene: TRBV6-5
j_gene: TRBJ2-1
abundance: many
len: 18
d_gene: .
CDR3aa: CASSYSGPAANVYNEQFF
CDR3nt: TGTGCCAGCAGTTACTCAGGGCCGGCGGCCAACGTCTACAATGAGCAGTTCTTC

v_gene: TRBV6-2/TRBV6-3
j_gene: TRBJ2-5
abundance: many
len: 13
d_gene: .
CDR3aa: CASSYDAQETQYF
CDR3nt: TGTGCCAGCAGTTACGACGCCCAAGAGACCCAGTACTTC

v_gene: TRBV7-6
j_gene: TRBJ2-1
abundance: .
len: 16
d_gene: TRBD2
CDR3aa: CASSLDASGSGNEQFF
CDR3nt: TGTGCCAGCAGCTTAGATGCTAGCGGGAGCGGTAATGAGCAGTTCTTC

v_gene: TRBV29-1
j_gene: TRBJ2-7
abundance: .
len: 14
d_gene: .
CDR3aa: CRVRPQDTSYDQYF
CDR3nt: TGCAGAGTCCGACCTCAGGACACTTCCTACGATCAGTACTTC

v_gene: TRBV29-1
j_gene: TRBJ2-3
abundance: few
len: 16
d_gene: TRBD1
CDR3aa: CSVELRDRGVADMQYF
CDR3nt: TGCAGTGTTGAACTCCGGGACAGGGGAGTTGCAGATATGCAGTATTTT

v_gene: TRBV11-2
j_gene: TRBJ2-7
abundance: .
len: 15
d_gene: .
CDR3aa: CASSLEEGSSYEQYF
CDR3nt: TGTGCCAGCAGCTTAGAGGAGGGGAGCTCCTACGAGCAGTACTTC

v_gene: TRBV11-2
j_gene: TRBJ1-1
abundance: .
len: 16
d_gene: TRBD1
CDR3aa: CASNLDRVGGNSEAFF
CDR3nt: TGTGCCAGCAACTTAGACAGGGTGGGTGGTAATTCTGAAGCTTTCTTT

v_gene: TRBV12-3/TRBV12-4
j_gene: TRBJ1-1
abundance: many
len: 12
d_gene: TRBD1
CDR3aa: CASSRGDRGAFF
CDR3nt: TGTGCCAGCAGCCGAGGAGACAGGGGCGCTTTCTTT